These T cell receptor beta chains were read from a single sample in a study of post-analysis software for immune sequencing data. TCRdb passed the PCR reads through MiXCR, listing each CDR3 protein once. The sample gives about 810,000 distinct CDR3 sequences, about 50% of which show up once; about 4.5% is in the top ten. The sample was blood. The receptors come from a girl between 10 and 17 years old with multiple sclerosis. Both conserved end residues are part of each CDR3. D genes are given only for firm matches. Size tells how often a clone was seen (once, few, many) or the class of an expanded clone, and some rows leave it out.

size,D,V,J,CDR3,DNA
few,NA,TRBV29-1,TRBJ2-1,CSVVIYNEQFF,TGCAGCGTTGTGATCTACAATGAGCAGTTCTTC
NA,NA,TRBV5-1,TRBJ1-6,CASSLDAGTNSPLHF,TGCGCCAGCAGCTTGGACGCGGGTACCAATTCACCCCTCCACTTT
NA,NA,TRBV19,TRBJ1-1,CASSRPDWQFPEAFF,TGTGCCAGTAGTAGACCGGATTGGCAGTTCCCCGAAGCTTTCTTT
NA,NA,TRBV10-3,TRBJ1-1,CAINSGSTEAFF,TGTGCCATCAATTCGGGATCGACTGAAGCTTTCTTT
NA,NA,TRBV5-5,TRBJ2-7,CASSLAGTTSYEQYF,TGTGCCAGCAGCTTGGCCGGGACAACCTCCTACGAGCAGTACTTC
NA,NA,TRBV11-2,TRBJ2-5,CASSLQAVGETQYF,TGTGCCAGCAGCTTACAGGCGGTCGGGGAGACCCAGTACTTC
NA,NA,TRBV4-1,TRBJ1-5,CASSQLDSSNQPQHF,TGCGCCAGCAGCCAACTAGACAGCAGCAATCAGCCCCAGCATTTT
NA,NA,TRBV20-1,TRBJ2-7,CSARVFARESYEQYF,TGCAGTGCTAGAGTGTTCGCCAGGGAGTCCTACGAGCAGTACTTC
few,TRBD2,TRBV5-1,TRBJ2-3,CASSPGLPGTDTQYF,TGCGCCAGCAGCCCGGGACTACCGGGCACAGATACGCAGTATTTT
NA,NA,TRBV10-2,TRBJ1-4,CASRPAGQGGEKRFF,TGCGCCAGCAGGCCGGCAGGGCAGGGTGGTGAAAAACGGTTTTTT
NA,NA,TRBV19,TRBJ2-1,CASSSDRLQGTEQFF,TGTGCCAGTAGTTCCGACCGCCTACAGGGCACTGAGCAGTTCTTC
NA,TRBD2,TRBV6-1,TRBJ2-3,CASSERGGSTDTQYF,TGTGCCAGCAGTGAGCGGGGGGGTAGCACAGATACGCAGTATTTT
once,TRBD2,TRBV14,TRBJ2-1,CASSQANEAGENEQFF,TGTGCCAGCAGCCAAGCAAATGAAGCGGGGGAGAATGAGCAGTTCTTC
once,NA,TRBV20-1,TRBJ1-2,CSAGTPTNYGYTF,TGCAGTGCCGGGACGCCTACTAACTATGGCTACACCTTC
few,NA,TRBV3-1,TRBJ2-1,CASSQESGWYNEQFF,TGTGCCAGCAGCCAGGAGTCCGGCTGGTACAATGAGCAGTTCTTC
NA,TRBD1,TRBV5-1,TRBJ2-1,CASSLDTGGYNEQFF,TGCGCCAGCAGCTTGGACACAGGGGGCTACAATGAGCAGTTCTTC
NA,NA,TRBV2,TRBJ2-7,CASSETVSSYEQYF,TGTGCCAGCAGTGAAACAGTCAGCTCCTACGAGCAGTACTTC
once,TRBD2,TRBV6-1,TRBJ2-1,CASRGTSGGHEQFF,TGTGCCAGCAGGGGGACTAGCGGAGGCCATGAGCAGTTCTTC
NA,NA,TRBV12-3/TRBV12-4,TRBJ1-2,CASSLHPGYTF,TGTGCCAGCAGTTTACATCCAGGCTACACCTTC